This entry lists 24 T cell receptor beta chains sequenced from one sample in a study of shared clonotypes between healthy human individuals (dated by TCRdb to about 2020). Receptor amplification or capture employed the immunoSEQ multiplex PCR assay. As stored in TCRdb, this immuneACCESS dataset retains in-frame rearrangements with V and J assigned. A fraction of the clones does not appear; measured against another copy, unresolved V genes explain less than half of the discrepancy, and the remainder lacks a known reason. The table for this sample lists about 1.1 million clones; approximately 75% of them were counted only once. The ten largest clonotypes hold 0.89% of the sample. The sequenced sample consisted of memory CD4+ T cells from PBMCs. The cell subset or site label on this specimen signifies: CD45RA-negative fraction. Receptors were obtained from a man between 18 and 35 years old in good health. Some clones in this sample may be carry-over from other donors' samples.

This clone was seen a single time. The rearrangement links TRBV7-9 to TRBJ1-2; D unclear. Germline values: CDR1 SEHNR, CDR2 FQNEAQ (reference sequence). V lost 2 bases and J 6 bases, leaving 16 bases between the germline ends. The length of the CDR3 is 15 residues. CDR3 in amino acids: CASSLSQASGNGYTF. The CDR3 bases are TGTGCCAGCAGCTTATCCCAAGCCTCCGGGAATGGCTACACCTTC. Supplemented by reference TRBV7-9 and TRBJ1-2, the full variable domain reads DTGVSQNPRHKITKRGQNVTFRCDPISEHNRLYWYRQTLGQGPEFLTYFQNEAQLEKSRLLSDRFSAERPKGSFSTLEIQRTEQGDSAMYLCASSLSQASGNGYTFGSGTRLTVV.

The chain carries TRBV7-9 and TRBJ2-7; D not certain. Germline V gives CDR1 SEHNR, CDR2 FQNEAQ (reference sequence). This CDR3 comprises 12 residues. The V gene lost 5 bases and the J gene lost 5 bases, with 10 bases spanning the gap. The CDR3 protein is CASSQTVNEQYF. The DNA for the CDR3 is TGTGCCAGCAGCCAAACAGTTAACGAGCAGTACTTC.

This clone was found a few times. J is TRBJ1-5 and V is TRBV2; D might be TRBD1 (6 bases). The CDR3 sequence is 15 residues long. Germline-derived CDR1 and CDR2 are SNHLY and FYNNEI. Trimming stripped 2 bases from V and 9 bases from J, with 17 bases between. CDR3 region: CASSEWGHLETPQHF. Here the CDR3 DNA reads TGTGCCAGCAGTGAATGGGGACATCTGGAAACGCCCCAGCATTTT.

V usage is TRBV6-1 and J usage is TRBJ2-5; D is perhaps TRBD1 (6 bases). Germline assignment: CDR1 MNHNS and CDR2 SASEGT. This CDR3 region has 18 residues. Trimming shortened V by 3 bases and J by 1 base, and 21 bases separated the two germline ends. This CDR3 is CASSDGEGGVGTQETQYF. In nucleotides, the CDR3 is TGTGCCAGCAGTGATGGGGAAGGGGGTGTGGGGACCCAAGAGACCCAGTACTTC.

CDR3 region: CASSRVTSPQYF. The CDR3 DNA reads TGTGCCAGCAGCCGCGTAACTAGCCCGCAGTATTTT. J is TRBJ2-3 and V is TRBV5-6, with D perhaps matching TRBD2 (6 bases). This CDR3 spans 12 amino acids. CDR1 and CDR2 from the germline V gene are SGHDT and YYEEEE. V was trimmed by 4 bases and J by 10 bases, leaving 13 bases between them.

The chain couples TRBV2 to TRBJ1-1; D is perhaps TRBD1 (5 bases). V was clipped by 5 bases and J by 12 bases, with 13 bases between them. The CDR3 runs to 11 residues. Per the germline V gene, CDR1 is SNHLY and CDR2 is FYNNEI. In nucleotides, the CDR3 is TGTGCCAGCAGTCAAGGGGTAACCCCTTTCTTT. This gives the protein CASSQGVTPFF.

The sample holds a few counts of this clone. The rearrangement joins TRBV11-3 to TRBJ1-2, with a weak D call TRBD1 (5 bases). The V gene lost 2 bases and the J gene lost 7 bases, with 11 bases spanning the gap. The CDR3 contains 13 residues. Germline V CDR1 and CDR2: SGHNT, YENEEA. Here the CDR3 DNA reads TGTGCCAGCAGCTTATCTCAGGGTTTTGGCTACACCTTC. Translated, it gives CASSLSQGFGYTF.

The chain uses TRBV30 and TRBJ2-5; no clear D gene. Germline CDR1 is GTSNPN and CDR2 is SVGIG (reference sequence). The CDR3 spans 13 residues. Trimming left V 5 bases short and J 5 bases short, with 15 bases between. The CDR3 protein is CAWAVVSRETQYF. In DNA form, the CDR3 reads TGTGCCTGGGCCGTAGTTAGCCGGGAGACCCAGTACTTC.

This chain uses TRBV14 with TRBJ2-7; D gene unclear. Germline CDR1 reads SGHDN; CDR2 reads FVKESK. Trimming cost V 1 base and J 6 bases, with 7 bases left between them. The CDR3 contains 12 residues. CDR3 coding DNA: TGTGCCAGCAGCCAAGGGCACTCCGAGCAGTACTTC. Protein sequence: CASSQGHSEQYF.

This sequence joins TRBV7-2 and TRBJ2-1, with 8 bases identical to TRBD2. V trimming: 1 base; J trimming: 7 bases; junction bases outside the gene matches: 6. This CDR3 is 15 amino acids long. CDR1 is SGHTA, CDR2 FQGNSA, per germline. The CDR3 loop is CASSLGGGRRNEQFF. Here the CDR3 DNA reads TGTGCCAGCAGCTTAGGGGGCGGGAGGAGGAATGAGCAGTTCTTC.

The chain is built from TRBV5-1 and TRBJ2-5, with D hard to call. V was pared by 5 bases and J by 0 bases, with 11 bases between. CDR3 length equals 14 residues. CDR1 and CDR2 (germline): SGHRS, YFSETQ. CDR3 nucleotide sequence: TGCGCCAGCAGGGTTGGTGGCTACCAAGAGACCCAGTACTTC. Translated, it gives CASRVGGYQETQYF.

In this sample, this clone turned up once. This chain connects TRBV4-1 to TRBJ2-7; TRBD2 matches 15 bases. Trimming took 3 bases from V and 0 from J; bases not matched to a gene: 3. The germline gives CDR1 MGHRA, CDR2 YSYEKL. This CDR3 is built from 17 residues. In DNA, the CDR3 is TGCGCCAGCAGCCAGGGACTAGCGGGAGGCCTCTCCTACGAGCAGTACTTC. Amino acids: CASSQGLAGGLSYEQYF.

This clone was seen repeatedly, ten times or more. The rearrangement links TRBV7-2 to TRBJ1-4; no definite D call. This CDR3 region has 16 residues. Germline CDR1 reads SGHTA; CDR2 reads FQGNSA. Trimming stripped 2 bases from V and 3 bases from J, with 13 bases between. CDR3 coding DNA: TGTGCCAGCAGCTTAAGGGCCGGTGGGGCTAATGAAAAACTGTTTTTT. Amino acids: CASSLRAGGANEKLFF.

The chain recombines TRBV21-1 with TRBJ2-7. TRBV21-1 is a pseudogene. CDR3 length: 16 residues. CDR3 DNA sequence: TGTGCCAGCAGCAAAGTGGGGCTAGACTACTCCTACGAGCAGTACTTC. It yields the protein CASSKVGLDYSYEQYF.

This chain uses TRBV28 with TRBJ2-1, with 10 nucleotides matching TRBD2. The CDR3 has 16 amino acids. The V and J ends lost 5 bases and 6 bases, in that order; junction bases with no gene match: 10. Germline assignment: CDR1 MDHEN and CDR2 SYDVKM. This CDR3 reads CASSPTIAGGSNEQFF. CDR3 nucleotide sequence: TGTGCCAGCAGTCCTACCATAGCGGGAGGTAGCAATGAGCAGTTCTTC.

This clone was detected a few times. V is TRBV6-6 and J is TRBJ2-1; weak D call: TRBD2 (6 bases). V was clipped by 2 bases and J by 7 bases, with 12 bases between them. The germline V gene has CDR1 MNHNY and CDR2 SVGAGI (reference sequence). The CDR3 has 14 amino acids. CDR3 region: CASSYNLATNEQFF. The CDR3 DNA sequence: TGTGCCAGCAGTTACAATCTAGCGACAAATGAGCAGTTCTTC.

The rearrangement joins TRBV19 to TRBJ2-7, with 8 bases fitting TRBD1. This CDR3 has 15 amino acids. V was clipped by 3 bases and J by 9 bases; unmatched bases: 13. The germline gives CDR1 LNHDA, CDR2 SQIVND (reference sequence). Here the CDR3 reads CASSIQIWDRRRQYF. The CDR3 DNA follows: TGTGCCAGTAGTATCCAGATATGGGACAGGCGCAGGCAGTACTTC.

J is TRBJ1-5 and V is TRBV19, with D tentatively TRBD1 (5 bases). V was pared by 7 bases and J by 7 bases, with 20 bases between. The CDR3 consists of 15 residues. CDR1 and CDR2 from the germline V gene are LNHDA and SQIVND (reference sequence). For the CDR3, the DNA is TGTGCCAGTACCAGGGACGGCCAAAAAGGCCAGCCCCAGCATTTT. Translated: CASTRDGQKGQPQHF.

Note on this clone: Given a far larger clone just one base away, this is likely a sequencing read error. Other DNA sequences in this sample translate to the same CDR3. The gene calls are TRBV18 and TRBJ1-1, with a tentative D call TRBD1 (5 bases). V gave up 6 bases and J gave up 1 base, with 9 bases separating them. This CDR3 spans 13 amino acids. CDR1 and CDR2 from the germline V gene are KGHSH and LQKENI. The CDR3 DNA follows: TGTGCCAGCTCCGGACAAGGGAACACTGAAGCTTTCTTT. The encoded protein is CASSGQGNTEAFF.

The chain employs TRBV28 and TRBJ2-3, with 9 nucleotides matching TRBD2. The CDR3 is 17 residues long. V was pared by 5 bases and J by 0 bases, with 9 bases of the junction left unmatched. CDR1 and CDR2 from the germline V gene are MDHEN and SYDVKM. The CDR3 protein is CASSTLKAGGSTDTQYF. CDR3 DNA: TGTGCCAGCAGTACCTTGAAAGCGGGAGGTAGCACAGATACGCAGTATTTT. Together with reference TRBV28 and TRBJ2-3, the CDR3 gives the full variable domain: DVKVTQSSRYLVKRTGEKVFLECVQDMDHENMFWYRQDPGLGLRLIYFSYDVKMKEKGDIPEGYSVSREKKERFSLILESASTNQTSMYLCASSTLKAGGSTDTQYFGPGTRLTVL.

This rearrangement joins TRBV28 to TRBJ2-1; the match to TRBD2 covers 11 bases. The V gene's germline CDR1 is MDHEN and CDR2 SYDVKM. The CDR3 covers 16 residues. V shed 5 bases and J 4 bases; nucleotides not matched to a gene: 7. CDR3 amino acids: CASSPLAGEPYNEQFF. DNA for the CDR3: TGTGCCAGCAGTCCACTAGCGGGAGAACCGTACAATGAGCAGTTCTTC.

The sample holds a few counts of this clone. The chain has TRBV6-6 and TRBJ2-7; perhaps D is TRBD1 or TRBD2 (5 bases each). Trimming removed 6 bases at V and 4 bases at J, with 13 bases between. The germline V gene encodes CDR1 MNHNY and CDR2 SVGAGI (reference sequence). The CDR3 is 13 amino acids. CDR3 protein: CASSNRGPYEQYF. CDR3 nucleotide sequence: TGTGCCAGCAGCAACCGGGGACCTTACGAGCAGTACTTC.

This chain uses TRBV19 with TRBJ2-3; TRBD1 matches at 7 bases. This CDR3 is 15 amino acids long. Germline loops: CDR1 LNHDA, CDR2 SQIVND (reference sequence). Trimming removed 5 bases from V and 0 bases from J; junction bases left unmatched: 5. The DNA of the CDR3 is TGTGCCAGTAGTGAGGGACAGACTAGCACAGATACGCAGTATTTT. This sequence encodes CASSEGQTSTDTQYF.

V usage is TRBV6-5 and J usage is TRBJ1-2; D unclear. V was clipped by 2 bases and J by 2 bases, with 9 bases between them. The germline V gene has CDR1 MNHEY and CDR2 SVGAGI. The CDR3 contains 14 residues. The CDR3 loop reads CASSYREKNYGYTF. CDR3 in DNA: TGTGCCAGCAGTTACCGGGAGAAAAACTATGGCTACACCTTC.